A selection of T cell receptor beta chains follows, all from one sample in a study of Graves' ophthalmopathy and Graves' hyperthyroidism. Using its own MiXCR run on the multiplex PCR reads, TCRdb lists one record per CDR3 protein. The data show about 160,000 distinct CDR3 sequences, 30% to 45% seen once. The sequencing sample was made of peripheral blood. These receptors were collected from a woman in her 40s with Graves' ophthalmopathy. Each CDR3 is given with its conserved first and last residue. Each record gives: CDR3 length, clone size, V gene, J gene, D gene, CDR3 protein, CDR3 DNA. The D gene is left open where the match is weak. Clone size is not always given. Where it is, it says once, few, many or a class for expanded clones.

len: 12; abundance: NA; v_gene: TRBV6-2/TRBV6-3; j_gene: TRBJ2-7; d_gene: NA; CDR3aa: CASSPIIYEQYF; CDR3nt: TGTGCCAGCAGCCCAATCATCTACGAGCAGTACTTC
len: 14; abundance: many; v_gene: TRBV11-2; j_gene: TRBJ2-7; d_gene: NA; CDR3aa: CASSPGDGRYEQYF; CDR3nt: TGTGCCAGCAGCCCTGGGGACGGACGCTACGAGCAGTACTTC
len: 14; abundance: many; v_gene: TRBV28; j_gene: TRBJ2-7; d_gene: TRBD1; CDR3aa: CASSRDSETYEQYF; CDR3nt: TGTGCCAGCAGCCGGGACAGTGAAACCTACGAGCAGTACTTC
len: 15; abundance: NA; v_gene: TRBV6-1; j_gene: TRBJ2-7; d_gene: NA; CDR3aa: CASSSSTEHPYEQYF; CDR3nt: TGTGCCAGCAGTAGTTCGACGGAACACCCCTACGAGCAGTACTTC
len: 15; abundance: many; v_gene: TRBV6-2/TRBV6-3; j_gene: TRBJ2-7; d_gene: NA; CDR3aa: CASISIAEVSYEQYF; CDR3nt: TGTGCCAGCATTTCCATAGCGGAAGTCTCCTACGAGCAGTACTTC
len: 13; abundance: many; v_gene: TRBV28; j_gene: TRBJ1-2; d_gene: TRBD1; CDR3aa: CASSQDRVEGYTF; CDR3nt: TGTGCCAGCAGTCAAGACAGGGTGGAGGGCTACACCTTC
len: 16; abundance: many; v_gene: TRBV2; j_gene: TRBJ2-2; d_gene: NA; CDR3aa: CASSESWTPGTGELFF; CDR3nt: TGTGCCAGCAGTGAAAGTTGGACCCCTGGGACCGGGGAGCTGTTTTTT
len: 15; abundance: NA; v_gene: TRBV12-3/TRBV12-4; j_gene: TRBJ1-1; d_gene: NA; CDR3aa: CASRGTTGQNTEAFF; CDR3nt: TGTGCCAGCAGGGGGACAACAGGGCAGAACACTGAAGCTTTCTTT
len: 14; abundance: many; v_gene: TRBV6-5; j_gene: TRBJ1-2; d_gene: NA; CDR3aa: CASTDTRRRFGYTF; CDR3nt: TGTGCCAGCACCGACACCCGGAGGAGGTTTGGCTACACCTTC
len: 12; abundance: many; v_gene: TRBV11-2; j_gene: TRBJ1-1; d_gene: NA; CDR3aa: CASSPGYTEAFF; CDR3nt: TGTGCCAGCAGCCCGGGATACACTGAAGCTTTCTTT
len: 14; abundance: many; v_gene: TRBV12-3/TRBV12-4; j_gene: TRBJ2-4; d_gene: NA; CDR3aa: CASTGYQAKNIQYF; CDR3nt: TGTGCCAGCACTGGTTACCAAGCCAAAAACATTCAGTACTTC
len: 12; abundance: many; v_gene: TRBV6-5; j_gene: TRBJ1-1; d_gene: NA; CDR3aa: CASHRRHTEAFF; CDR3nt: TGTGCCAGCCACCGGAGGCACACTGAAGCTTTCTTT
len: 18; abundance: few; v_gene: TRBV7-2; j_gene: TRBJ1-2; d_gene: TRBD1; CDR3aa: CASSLALDRVNLNYGYTF; CDR3nt: TGTGCCAGCAGCTTAGCCTTAGACAGGGTAAACCTAAACTATGGCTACACCTTC
len: 16; abundance: many; v_gene: TRBV9; j_gene: TRBJ2-7; d_gene: NA; CDR3aa: CASSVASGPGAGEQYF; CDR3nt: TGTGCCAGCAGCGTAGCTTCGGGCCCAGGCGCAGGCGAGCAGTACTTC
len: 16; abundance: many; v_gene: TRBV12-3/TRBV12-4; j_gene: TRBJ2-2; d_gene: TRBD2; CDR3aa: CASTHSGLAGTGELFF; CDR3nt: TGTGCCAGCACCCACTCAGGACTAGCGGGCACCGGGGAGCTGTTTTTT
len: 15; abundance: many; v_gene: TRBV19; j_gene: TRBJ1-3; d_gene: TRBD1; CDR3aa: CASNNRGYSGNTIYF; CDR3nt: TGTGCCAGTAATAACAGGGGATACTCTGGAAACACCATATATTTT
len: 15; abundance: many; v_gene: TRBV7-2; j_gene: TRBJ1-5; d_gene: NA; CDR3aa: CASSLGSGGNQPQHF; CDR3nt: TGTGCCAGCAGCTTAGGAAGCGGGGGAAATCAGCCCCAGCATTTT
len: 14; abundance: many; v_gene: TRBV5-1; j_gene: TRBJ1-2; d_gene: NA; CDR3aa: CASSLTAQNYGYTF; CDR3nt: TGCGCCAGCAGCTTAACGGCACAGAACTATGGCTACACCTTC
len: 16; abundance: NA; v_gene: TRBV6-2/TRBV6-3; j_gene: TRBJ2-5; d_gene: TRBD1; CDR3aa: CASSYPRQGKRETQYF; CDR3nt: TGTGCCAGCAGTTACCCCCGACAGGGAAAAAGAGAGACCCAGTACTTC
len: 13; abundance: many; v_gene: TRBV11-2; j_gene: TRBJ2-7; d_gene: NA; CDR3aa: CASSLGAASEQYF; CDR3nt: TGTGCCAGCAGCTTAGGGGCAGCTAGTGAGCAGTACTTC
len: 15; abundance: NA; v_gene: TRBV6-5; j_gene: TRBJ1-1; d_gene: TRBD1; CDR3aa: CASSSTGAKNTEAFF; CDR3nt: TGTGCCAGCAGTTCGACAGGGGCAAAGAACACTGAAGCTTTCTTT
len: 15; abundance: many; v_gene: TRBV6-1; j_gene: TRBJ2-7; d_gene: NA; CDR3aa: CASSESRRLSYEQYF; CDR3nt: TGTGCCAGCAGTGAATCCCGGAGACTGTCCTACGAGCAGTACTTC
len: 14; abundance: many; v_gene: TRBV20-1; j_gene: TRBJ2-7; d_gene: TRBD1; CDR3aa: CSARGDRDSYEQYF; CDR3nt: TGCAGTGCTAGAGGAGACAGGGACTCCTACGAGCAGTACTTC
len: 14; abundance: many; v_gene: TRBV5-1; j_gene: TRBJ2-5; d_gene: TRBD1; CDR3aa: CASSLEGGGETQYF; CDR3nt: TGCGCCAGCAGCTTGGAAGGGGGCGGGGAGACCCAGTACTTC
len: 15; abundance: many; v_gene: TRBV6-5; j_gene: TRBJ1-2; d_gene: TRBD1; CDR3aa: CASSPLGTDNYGYTF; CDR3nt: TGTGCCAGCAGTCCTTTAGGGACAGACAACTATGGCTACACCTTC
len: 15; abundance: many; v_gene: TRBV5-1; j_gene: TRBJ2-5; d_gene: TRBD2; CDR3aa: CASSLPGLAEETQYF; CDR3nt: TGCGCCAGCAGCTTACCGGGACTAGCGGAAGAGACCCAGTACTTC
len: 15; abundance: few; v_gene: TRBV6-5; j_gene: TRBJ2-5; d_gene: NA; CDR3aa: CASSYSRASLETQYF; CDR3nt: TGTGCCAGCAGTTACTCGAGGGCTAGCTTGGAGACCCAGTACTTC
len: 12; abundance: NA; v_gene: TRBV5-6; j_gene: TRBJ2-7; d_gene: NA; CDR3aa: CASSIGQSEQYF; CDR3nt: TGTGCCAGCAGCATCGGACAGAGCGAGCAGTACTTC
len: 14; abundance: many; v_gene: TRBV20-1; j_gene: TRBJ2-5; d_gene: TRBD2; CDR3aa: CSASSGGGKETQYF; CDR3nt: TGCAGTGCTAGTAGCGGGGGGGGGAAAGAGACCCAGTACTTC
len: 15; abundance: NA; v_gene: TRBV6-1; j_gene: TRBJ1-1; d_gene: TRBD1; CDR3aa: CASSRTGEGNTEAFF; CDR3nt: TGTGCCAGCAGTCGGACAGGGGAGGGAAACACTGAAGCTTTCTTC
len: 14; abundance: many; v_gene: TRBV6-1; j_gene: TRBJ1-5; d_gene: TRBD1; CDR3aa: CAIRPGQGNQPQHF; CDR3nt: TGTGCCATAAGACCGGGACAGGGAAATCAGCCCCAGCATTTT
len: 12; abundance: many; v_gene: TRBV6-5; j_gene: TRBJ2-7; d_gene: TRBD1; CDR3aa: CASNTGAYEQYF; CDR3nt: TGTGCCAGCAATACAGGGGCCTACGAGCAGTACTTC
len: 13; abundance: many; v_gene: TRBV12-3/TRBV12-4; j_gene: TRBJ1-1; d_gene: NA; CDR3aa: CASSLIDNTEAFF; CDR3nt: TGTGCCAGCAGTTTAATAGATAACACTGAAGCTTTCTTT
len: 16; abundance: NA; v_gene: TRBV11-1; j_gene: TRBJ1-2; d_gene: NA; CDR3aa: CASSLGGRPTNYGYTF; CDR3nt: TGTGCCAGCAGCTTAGGGGGGAGACCGACTAACTATGGCTACACCTTC
len: 15; abundance: few; v_gene: TRBV7-2; j_gene: TRBJ2-7; d_gene: NA; CDR3aa: CASSLNLGFTYEQYF; CDR3nt: TGTGCCAGCAGCTTGAATCTAGGCTTCACCTACGAGCAGTACTTC
len: 13; abundance: once; v_gene: TRBV2; j_gene: TRBJ2-7; d_gene: NA; CDR3aa: CASSPAVTYEQYF; CDR3nt: TGTGCCAGCAGTCCAGCGGTAACCTACGAGCAGTACTTC
len: 19; abundance: NA; v_gene: TRBV28; j_gene: TRBJ1-1; d_gene: TRBD1; CDR3aa: CASSRETAGTGTENTEAFF; CDR3nt: TGTGCCAGCAGCCGGGAGACCGCCGGGACAGGGACTGAAAACACTGAAGCTTTCTTT
len: 13; abundance: many; v_gene: TRBV12-3/TRBV12-4; j_gene: TRBJ1-5; d_gene: NA; CDR3aa: CASTKDSGQPQHF; CDR3nt: TGTGCCAGCACGAAGGACAGCGGGCAGCCCCAGCATTTT
len: 15; abundance: many; v_gene: TRBV2; j_gene: TRBJ2-2; d_gene: TRBD2; CDR3aa: CASTATSGNTGELFF; CDR3nt: TGTGCCAGCACCGCGACTAGCGGAAACACCGGGGAGCTGTTTTTT
len: 15; abundance: many; v_gene: TRBV28; j_gene: TRBJ1-3; d_gene: NA; CDR3aa: CASSPRTYSGNTIYF; CDR3nt: TGTGCCAGCAGTCCACGGACGTACTCTGGAAACACCATATATTTT
len: 18; abundance: many; v_gene: TRBV28; j_gene: TRBJ2-7; d_gene: TRBD2; CDR3aa: CASSLAPGLAGGFYEQYF; CDR3nt: TGTGCCAGCAGTTTGGCCCCGGGACTAGCGGGAGGGTTTTACGAGCAGTACTTC
len: 14; abundance: many; v_gene: TRBV2; j_gene: TRBJ1-5; d_gene: NA; CDR3aa: CASSSQVSNQPQHF; CDR3nt: TGTGCCAGCAGTTCACAGGTTAGCAATCAGCCCCAGCATTTT
len: 15; abundance: NA; v_gene: TRBV7-2; j_gene: TRBJ1-2; d_gene: NA; CDR3aa: CASSHHSRQVYGYTF; CDR3nt: TGTGCCAGCAGCCACCACTCAAGACAGGTCTATGGCTACACCTTC
len: 11; abundance: many; v_gene: TRBV12-3/TRBV12-4; j_gene: TRBJ1-2; d_gene: NA; CDR3aa: CASGENYGYTF; CDR3nt: TGTGCCAGCGGAGAAAACTATGGCTACACCTTC
len: 16; abundance: few; v_gene: TRBV12-3/TRBV12-4; j_gene: TRBJ1-3; d_gene: NA; CDR3aa: CASSLWGSGLGNTIYF; CDR3nt: TGTGCCAGCAGTTTATGGGGATCAGGACTTGGAAACACCATATATTTT
len: 15; abundance: many; v_gene: TRBV6-5; j_gene: TRBJ1-1; d_gene: NA; CDR3aa: CASSPQTALRTEAFF; CDR3nt: TGTGCCAGCAGTCCACAGACAGCTCTACGCACTGAAGCTTTCTTT
len: 14; abundance: many; v_gene: TRBV27; j_gene: TRBJ2-3; d_gene: NA; CDR3aa: CASSLNRNTDTQYF; CDR3nt: TGTGCCAGCAGTTTAAATAGGAACACAGATACGCAGTATTTT
len: 14; abundance: NA; v_gene: TRBV30; j_gene: TRBJ1-2; d_gene: TRBD1; CDR3aa: CAWSRDRSSYGYTF; CDR3nt: TGTGCCTGGAGCCGGGACAGATCCTCTTATGGCTACACCTTC